A selection of T cell receptor beta chains follows, all from one sample in a study of CD8+ T cells in alopecia areata. TCRdb's table, derived via immunoSEQ multiplex PCR, lists solely in-frame clones and lacks some. Here the sample spans approximately 58,000 clones, roughly 40% being singletons. Sample: NKG2D-low CD8+ T cells sorted from blood. The source of these receptors is a human donor with alopecia areata. Each CDR3 is given with its conserved first and last residue. Each record gives: CDR3 protein, CDR3 DNA, D gene, V gene, J gene, clone size. The D gene is left open where the match is weak. Not every row has a clone size; where given, it reads once, few, many or a size class.

CDR3aa: CSVSVSGGYEQYF
CDR3nt: TGCAGCGTTAGTGTTAGCGGGGGGTACGAGCAGTACTTC
d_gene: TRBD2
v_gene: TRBV29-1
j_gene: TRBJ2-7
abundance: few

CDR3aa: CSITPAGRNEQFF
CDR3nt: TGCAGCATCACCCCGGCAGGGCGAAATGAGCAGTTCTTC
d_gene: NA
v_gene: TRBV29-1
j_gene: TRBJ2-1
abundance: few

CDR3aa: CASSLVQVQETQYF
CDR3nt: TGTGCCAGCAGCTTAGTACAGGTCCAAGAGACCCAGTACTTC
d_gene: NA
v_gene: TRBV7-2
j_gene: TRBJ2-5
abundance: few

CDR3aa: CASSRPGGYEQYF
CDR3nt: TGTGCCAGCAGTCGCCCCGGCGGCTACGAGCAGTACTTC
d_gene: NA
v_gene: TRBV27
j_gene: TRBJ2-7
abundance: NA

CDR3aa: CASSSPLQETQYF
CDR3nt: TGTGCCAGCAGTTCCCCCCTCCAAGAGACCCAGTACTTC
d_gene: NA
v_gene: TRBV27
j_gene: TRBJ2-5
abundance: NA

CDR3aa: CASSNRDRETQYF
CDR3nt: TGTGCCAGCAGCAACCGGGACAGGGAGACCCAGTACTTC
d_gene: TRBD1
v_gene: TRBV7-9
j_gene: TRBJ2-5
abundance: NA

CDR3aa: CASSPGLAGSNEQFF
CDR3nt: TGTGCCAGCAGCCCCGGACTAGCGGGATCCAATGAGCAGTTCTTC
d_gene: TRBD2
v_gene: TRBV13
j_gene: TRBJ2-1
abundance: NA

CDR3aa: CASSLWREVPTRDEQFF
CDR3nt: TGCGCCAGCAGCCTTTGGCGGGAGGTTCCCACTCGCGATGAGCAGTTCTTC
d_gene: TRBD2
v_gene: TRBV4-3
j_gene: TRBJ2-1
abundance: few

CDR3aa: CSVAWTGVHSLSEAFF
CDR3nt: TGCAGCGTTGCTTGGACAGGGGTCCATTCCCTTTCTGAAGCTTTCTTT
d_gene: TRBD1
v_gene: TRBV29-1
j_gene: TRBJ1-1
abundance: NA

CDR3aa: CASSSGTGAHEQYF
CDR3nt: TGTGCCAGCAGCTCCGGGACAGGGGCCCACGAGCAGTACTTC
d_gene: TRBD1
v_gene: TRBV13
j_gene: TRBJ2-7
abundance: NA

CDR3aa: CASSLPGTGYGYTF
CDR3nt: TGTGCCAGCAGCTTGCCGGGGACAGGCTATGGCTACACCTTC
d_gene: TRBD1
v_gene: TRBV5-6
j_gene: TRBJ1-2
abundance: NA

CDR3aa: CASSPRQGRTDTQYF
CDR3nt: TGCGCCAGCAGCCCCAGACAGGGGCGCACAGATACGCAGTATTTT
d_gene: TRBD1
v_gene: TRBV4-1
j_gene: TRBJ2-3
abundance: NA

CDR3aa: CASSLDQPQHF
CDR3nt: TGTGCCAGCAGTCTTGATCAGCCCCAGCATTTT
d_gene: NA
v_gene: TRBV28
j_gene: TRBJ1-5
abundance: hyperexpanded

CDR3aa: CASSGGGEQYF
CDR3nt: TGTGCCAGCTCAGGGGGTGGCGAGCAGTACTTC
d_gene: NA
v_gene: TRBV18
j_gene: TRBJ2-7
abundance: NA

CDR3aa: CSASGLERFF
CDR3nt: TGCAGCGCCTCCGGACTAGAACGTTTCTTC
d_gene: TRBD2
v_gene: TRBV29-1
j_gene: TRBJ2-1
abundance: NA

CDR3aa: CASSLGGSWETQYF
CDR3nt: TGTGCCAGCAGCTTGGGCGGGAGCTGGGAGACCCAGTACTTC
d_gene: TRBD2
v_gene: TRBV7-8
j_gene: TRBJ2-5
abundance: NA

CDR3aa: CASSFGVTGELFF
CDR3nt: TGTGCCAGCAGTTTCGGAGTTACCGGGGAGCTGTTTTTT
d_gene: NA
v_gene: TRBV27
j_gene: TRBJ2-2
abundance: NA

CDR3aa: CASSRELARGEQYF
CDR3nt: TGTGCCAGCAGCCGAGAGCTAGCGAGGGGCGAGCAGTACTTC
d_gene: NA
v_gene: TRBV13
j_gene: TRBJ2-7
abundance: NA

CDR3aa: CASSLGATHNNEQFF
CDR3nt: TGTGCCAGCAGTTTGGGGGCCACTCACAACAATGAGCAGTTCTTC
d_gene: NA
v_gene: TRBV28
j_gene: TRBJ2-1
abundance: few

CDR3aa: CASRGIGAAMYSGANVLTF
CDR3nt: TGTGCCAGCAGAGGGATTGGGGCGGCCATGTACTCTGGGGCCAACGTCCTGACTTTC
d_gene: NA
v_gene: TRBV28
j_gene: TRBJ2-6
abundance: few

CDR3aa: CASSATDTQYF
CDR3nt: TGTGCCAGCAGCGCAACAGATACGCAGTATTTT
d_gene: NA
v_gene: TRBV7-9
j_gene: TRBJ2-3
abundance: NA

CDR3aa: CASSQGINTEAFF
CDR3nt: TGCGCCAGCAGCCAAGGAATCAACACTGAAGCTTTCTTT
d_gene: NA
v_gene: TRBV4-3
j_gene: TRBJ1-1
abundance: NA

CDR3aa: CASSVNGPYNEQFF
CDR3nt: TGTGCCAGCAGCGTCAATGGCCCTTACAATGAGCAGTTCTTC
d_gene: NA
v_gene: TRBV27
j_gene: TRBJ2-1
abundance: NA

CDR3aa: CSVSVGAYAAPGTDTQYF
CDR3nt: TGCAGCGTTTCCGTGGGAGCGTACGCTGCCCCCGGCACAGATACGCAGTATTTT
d_gene: NA
v_gene: TRBV29-1
j_gene: TRBJ2-3
abundance: NA

CDR3aa: CASSLSPQQAFF
CDR3nt: TGTGCCAGCAGCTTGTCCCCCCAGCAGGCGTTCTTC
d_gene: NA
v_gene: TRBV7-9
j_gene: TRBJ2-1
abundance: NA

CDR3aa: CASSPGQKNIQYF
CDR3nt: TGTGCCAGCAGCCCGGGACAGAAAAACATTCAGTACTTC
d_gene: TRBD1
v_gene: TRBV9
j_gene: TRBJ2-4
abundance: NA

CDR3aa: CAISESRVGSYEQYF
CDR3nt: TGTGCCATCAGTGAGTCGCGGGTAGGGAGTTACGAGCAGTACTTC
d_gene: NA
v_gene: TRBV10-3
j_gene: TRBJ2-7
abundance: NA